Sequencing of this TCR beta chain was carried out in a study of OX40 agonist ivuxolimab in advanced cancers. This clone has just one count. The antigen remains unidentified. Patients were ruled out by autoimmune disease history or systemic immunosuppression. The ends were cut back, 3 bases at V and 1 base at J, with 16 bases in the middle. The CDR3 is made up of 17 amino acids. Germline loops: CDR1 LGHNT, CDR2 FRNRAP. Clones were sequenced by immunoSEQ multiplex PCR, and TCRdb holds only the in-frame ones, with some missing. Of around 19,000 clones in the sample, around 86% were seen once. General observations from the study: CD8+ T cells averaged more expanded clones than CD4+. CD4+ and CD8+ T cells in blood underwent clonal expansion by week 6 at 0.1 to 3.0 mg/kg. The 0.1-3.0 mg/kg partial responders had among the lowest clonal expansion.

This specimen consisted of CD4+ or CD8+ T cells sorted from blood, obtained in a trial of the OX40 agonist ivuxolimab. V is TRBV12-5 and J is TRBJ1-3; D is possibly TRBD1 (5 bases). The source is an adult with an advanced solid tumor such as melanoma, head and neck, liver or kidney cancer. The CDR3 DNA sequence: TGTGCTAGTGGTTTATTCCAGGGAACTCTTTCTGGAAACACCATATATTTT. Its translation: CASGLFQGTLSGNTIYF.